The 25 T cell receptor beta chains given below trace back to one sample, sequenced in a study of cytomegalovirus exposure and HLA in healthy donors. 13 Jbeta primers and 60 Vbeta primers were used for the PCR. Some clones are missing from TCRdb's copy, which holds only in-frame ones; the method was immunoSEQ multiplex PCR. The table gives some 28,000 clones; the top ten clones make up approximately 0.7% of it. The sequencing sample was made of PBMCs. These receptors came from a man younger than 40 in good health and CMV-seronegative.

This chain joins TRBV2 and TRBJ2-3, with 9 bases that match TRBD2. The CDR3 sequence is 14 residues long. V trimming: 6 bases; J trimming: 6 bases; junction bases outside the gene matches: 7. The germline CDR1 and CDR2 sequences are SNHLY and FYNNEI. This CDR3 is CASSAGTSRDTQYF. In DNA form, the CDR3 reads TGTGCCAGCAGCGCCGGGACTAGCAGGGATACGCAGTATTTT.

CDR3 sequence (DNA): TGTGCCAGTAGACTTCCCTGTCCGGGGGAGCAGTACTTC. Protein sequence: CASRLPCPGEQYF. This chain links TRBV19 with TRBJ2-7, with D possibly TRBD2 on 5 matching bases. The CDR3 length is 13 residues. V lost 6 bases to trimming and J lost 7 bases, with 16 bases between them. The germline V gene encodes CDR1 LNHDA and CDR2 SQIVND (reference sequence).

The rearrangement links TRBV6-1 to TRBJ1-5; 8 bases line up with TRBD1. Germline assignment: CDR1 MNHNS and CDR2 SASEGT. V was pared by 4 bases and J by 4 bases, with 0 bases of the junction left unmatched. CDR3 length: 13 residues. The CDR3 loop reads CASSGDRNQPQHF. In nucleotides, the CDR3 is TGTGCCAGCAGTGGGGACAGGAATCAGCCCCAGCATTTT.

The chain employs TRBV5-1 and TRBJ2-7; 8 bases line up with TRBD1. V dropped 4 bases and J dropped 2; count of bases not matched to a gene: 5. This CDR3 is built from 14 residues. CDR1 and CDR2 (germline): SGHRS, YFSETQ. CDR3 sequence reads: CASSQGQAAYEQYF. In DNA, the CDR3 is TGCGCCAGCAGCCAGGGACAGGCTGCCTACGAGCAGTACTTC. Variable domain in full (rest from reference TRBV5-1 and TRBJ2-7): KAGVTQTPRYLIKTRGQQVTLSCSPISGHRSVSWYQQTPGQGLQFLFEYFSETQRNKGNFPGRFSGRQFSNSRSEMNVSTLELGDSALYLCASSQGQAAYEQYFGPGTRLTVT.

This chain uses TRBV5-4 with TRBJ1-3; unclear D gene. The CDR3 runs 15 residues. Trimming removed 0 bases from V and 0 bases from J, with 7 bases in between. Germline-derived CDR1 and CDR2 are SGHNT and YYREEE (reference sequence). Here the CDR3 reads CASSLAGPSGNTIYF. Written as DNA, the CDR3 is TGTGCCAGCAGCTTGGCTGGCCCCTCTGGAAACACCATATATTTT. Looking up the rest from reference TRBV5-4 and TRBJ1-3 gives the full variable domain: ETGVTQSPTHLIKTRGQQVTLRCSSQSGHNTVSWYQQALGQGPQFIFQYYREEENGRGNFPPRFSGLQFPNYSSELNVNALELDDSALYLCASSLAGPSGNTIYFGEGSWLTVV.

This chain connects TRBV19 to TRBJ2-1, with 7 bases that match TRBD2. Trimming took 3 bases from V and 10 from J; bases not matched to a gene: 12. The CDR3 consists of 15 residues. Per germline, CDR1 LNHDA and CDR2 SQIVND (reference sequence). The CDR3 nucleotides read TGTGCCAGTAGTATTCAGAGTCGGGAGGAACACGAGCAGTTCTTC. It is translated as CASSIQSREEHEQFF.

The chain joins TRBV28 to TRBJ2-5, with 7 bases lining up with TRBD1. The J call may be in error: the DNA end matches TRBJ2-7 better. CDR1 and CDR2 from the germline V gene are MDHEN and SYDVKM. The CDR3 consists of 14 residues. CDR3 in amino acids: CASSPGTAIYEQYF. Here the CDR3 DNA reads TGTGCCAGCAGTCCCGGGACAGCGATCTACGAGCAGTACTTC.

V and J are TRBV11-3 and TRBJ1-1; 8 bases fit TRBD1. This CDR3 has 15 residues. Trimming at V came to 0 bases and at J to 6 bases, leaving 6 bases not matched to a gene. Germline V CDR1 and CDR2: SGHNT, YENEEA. CDR3 loop: CASSLDSGQGAEAFF. The CDR3 DNA reads TGTGCCAGCAGCTTAGATAGCGGACAGGGAGCTGAAGCTTTCTTT.

The rearrangement uses TRBV25-1 and TRBJ2-7, with 7 bases that match TRBD2. J was trimmed by 6 bases and V by 4 bases; bases with no gene match: 15. There are 16 residues in the CDR3. Germline loops: CDR1 MGHDK, CDR2 SYGVNS. The CDR3 is CASSGGGRTRSSEQYF. In nucleotides, the CDR3 is TGTGCCAGCAGTGGAGGTGGGCGGACTAGATCATCCGAGCAGTACTTC.

The rearrangement uses TRBV7-8 and TRBJ1-1; the D is unclear. Between the trimmed V and J ends, which lost 1 base and 7 bases, there was a span of 19 bases. Germline V gene lookup returns CDR1 SGHVS and CDR2 FQNEAQ. The CDR3 totals 16 residues. The CDR3, as DNA: TGTGCCAGCAGCTTAGGGTTCAGGCAGGCCGCCGGTGAAGCTTTCTTT. Its protein is CASSLGFRQAAGEAFF.

The V and J genes are TRBV11-3 and TRBJ2-7; 7 nucleotides line up with TRBD1. Germline lookup yields CDR1 SGHNT and CDR2 YENEEA. Trimming at V came to 5 bases and at J to 6 bases, leaving 4 bases not matched to a gene. The CDR3 is 12 amino acids. The CDR3 here is CASSTTGSEQYF. CDR3 sequence (DNA): TGTGCCAGCAGCACGACAGGGTCCGAGCAGTACTTC. Full variable domain (remainder filled in from reference TRBV11-3 and TRBJ2-7): EAGVVQSPRYKIIEKKQPVAFWCNPISGHNTLYWYLQNLGQGPELLIRYENEEAVDDSQLPKDRFSAERLKGVDSTLKIQPAELGDSAVYLCASSTTGSEQYFGPGTRLTVT.

The chain carries TRBV9 and TRBJ2-3, with D perhaps matching TRBD1 (6 bases). Germline V gives CDR1 SGDLS, CDR2 YYNGEE. Between the trimmed V and J ends, which lost 0 bases and 0 bases, there was a span of 11 bases. This CDR3 comprises 16 residues. This CDR3 reads CASSVDSQGSTDTQYF. The CDR3 DNA follows: TGTGCCAGCAGCGTAGACTCCCAGGGGAGCACAGATACGCAGTATTTT.

V usage is TRBV11-3 and J usage is TRBJ2-2; TRBD2 matches 8 bases. The CDR3 is made up of 15 amino acids. Per germline, CDR1 SGHNT and CDR2 YENEEA. V shed 3 bases and J 4 bases; nucleotides not matched to a gene: 4. The CDR3 here is CASSFLAGGTGELFF. The CDR3, as DNA: TGTGCCAGCAGCTTTCTAGCGGGCGGCACCGGGGAGCTGTTTTTT.

The rearrangement uses TRBV7-3 and TRBJ1-1; unclear D gene. The CDR3 contains 14 residues. Trimming shortened V by 5 bases and J by 5 bases, and 15 bases separated the two germline ends. Per germline, CDR1 SGHTA and CDR2 FQGTGA. As DNA, the CDR3 is TGTGCCAGCAGCCTGGTGGGAAGAGGGACTGAAGCTTTCTTT. This encodes CASSLVGRGTEAFF. Looking up the rest from reference TRBV7-3 and TRBJ1-1 gives the full variable domain: GAGVSQTPSNKVTEKGKYVELRCDPISGHTALYWYRQSLGQGPEFLIYFQGTGAADDSGLPNDRFFAVRPEGSVSTLKIQRTERGDSAVYLCASSLVGRGTEAFFGQGTRLTVV.

The chain joins TRBV5-6 to TRBJ2-2; D is unresolved. In germline, CDR1 is SGHDT, CDR2 YYEEEE. The CDR3 contains 15 residues. Trimming cost V 4 bases and J 0 bases, with 10 bases left between them. In DNA form, the CDR3 reads TGTGCCAGCAGCGGAAATCGGGCGAACACCGGGGAGCTGTTTTTT. Protein sequence: CASSGNRANTGELFF.

The chain carries TRBV25-1 and TRBJ1-2, with TRBD1 matching 8 bases. This CDR3 region has 13 residues. Germline assignment: CDR1 MGHDK and CDR2 SYGVNS. V was pared by 7 bases and J by 4 bases, with 5 bases of the junction left unmatched. For the CDR3, the DNA is TGTGCCAGCACCAGGGGGCGCGGCTATGGCTACACCTTC. This translates into CASTRGRGYGYTF.

This chain joins TRBV29-1 and TRBJ1-1; 10 bases agree with TRBD1. V trimming: 6 bases; J trimming: 3 bases; junction bases outside the gene matches: 1. Per the germline V gene, CDR1 is SQVTM and CDR2 is ANQGSEA. The CDR3 has 12 amino acids. In nucleotides, the CDR3 is TGCAGCGTCGGGACAGGGGACACTGAAGCTTTCTTT. Translating gives CSVGTGDTEAFF.

This chain links TRBV6-6 with TRBJ2-2; D gene ambiguous. CDR1 is MNHNY, CDR2 SVGAGI, per germline (reference sequence). V dropped 3 bases and J dropped 2 bases, with 7 bases sitting between them. The CDR3 contains 14 residues. For the CDR3, the DNA is TGTGCCAGCAGTTATGCAGAAAACACCGGGGAGCTGTTTTTT. It codes for CASSYAENTGELFF.

The J gene is TRBJ2-5, the V gene TRBV18; no reliable D call. Per germline, CDR1 KGHSH and CDR2 LQKENI. This CDR3 contains 13 residues. Trimming removed 4 bases from V and 5 bases from J, with 11 bases in between. For the CDR3, the DNA is TGTGCCAGCTCACGAGGTACTTACGAGACCCAGTACTTC. It translates to CASSRGTYETQYF. The full variable domain, completed using reference TRBV18 and TRBJ2-5, is NAGVMQNPRHLVRRRGQEARLRCSPMKGHSHVYWYRQLPEEGLKFMVYLQKENIIDESGMPKERFSAEFPKEGPSILRIQQVVRGDSAAYFCASSRGTYETQYFGPGTRLLVL.

The chain joins TRBV5-1 to TRBJ2-3; D is ambiguous. Germline V gene data show CDR1 as SGHRS and CDR2 as YFSETQ. CDR3 length: 16 residues. V was shortened by 0 bases and J by 0 bases, with 11 bases between the two germline ends. CDR3 sequence: CASSLGHTLSTDTQYF. CDR3 nucleotides: TGCGCCAGCAGCTTGGGTCACACCCTTAGCACAGATACGCAGTATTTT.

CDR3 coding DNA: TGTGCCAGTAGTATCGGGACAATTGCAACTAATGAAAAACTGTTTTTT. Protein: CASSIGTIATNEKLFF. V gene TRBV19 combines with J gene TRBJ1-4, with a weak D call TRBD1 (6 bases). CDR3 length equals 16 residues. The germline CDR1 and CDR2 sequences are LNHDA and SQIVND (reference sequence). V was trimmed by 3 bases and J by 0 bases, leaving 11 bases between them.

V usage is TRBV7-2 and J usage is TRBJ1-2; D not certain. V dropped 1 base and J dropped 2 bases, with 11 bases sitting between them. The CDR3 length is 15 residues. Germline CDR1 is SGHTA and CDR2 is FQGNSA. DNA of the CDR3: TGTGCCAGCAGCTTAGATGTCGGAGTCAACTATGGCTACACCTTC. Its translation is CASSLDVGVNYGYTF. Full variable domain (outside the CDR3, taken from reference TRBV7-2 and TRBJ1-2): GAGVSQSPSNKVTEKGKDVELRCDPISGHTALYWYRQSLGQGLEFLIYFQGNSAPDKSGLPSDRFSAERTGGSVSTLTIQRTQQEDSAVYLCASSLDVGVNYGYTFGSGTRLTVV.

The rearrangement uses TRBV27 and TRBJ2-1; 7 bases agree with TRBD1. Germline values: CDR1 MNHEY, CDR2 SMNVEV (reference sequence). CDR3 length: 15 amino acids. The V gene end was trimmed by 5 bases and the J gene end by 7 bases; junction bases not matched to a gene: 11. The CDR3 DNA follows: TGTGCCAGCAGTCCACCGGATACAGGGGCTAATGAGCAGTTCTTC. Its translation is CASSPPDTGANEQFF.

V and J are TRBV28 and TRBJ2-7; 7 bases match TRBD1. Trimming at V came to 6 bases and at J to 1 base, leaving 6 bases not matched to a gene. CDR1 and CDR2 (germline): MDHEN, SYDVKM. CDR3 length equals 14 residues. The CDR3 is CASRPTGRSYEQYF. The DNA of the CDR3 is TGTGCCAGCAGGCCGACAGGGCGATCCTACGAGCAGTACTTC. Using reference TRBV28 and TRBJ2-7 for the parts outside the CDR3, the full variable domain is DVKVTQSSRYLVKRTGEKVFLECVQDMDHENMFWYRQDPGLGLRLIYFSYDVKMKEKGDIPEGYSVSREKKERFSLILESASTNQTSMYLCASRPTGRSYEQYFGPGTRLTVT.

This chain uses TRBV28 with TRBJ1-2; 9 bases map to TRBD1. With V trimmed by 6 bases and J by 3 bases, 5 bases remained unmatched. CDR3 length: 14 residues. Germline-derived CDR1 and CDR2 are MDHEN and SYDVKM. The CDR3 DNA follows: TGTGCCAGCAGCCGGGGACAGGGAGACTATGGCTACACCTTC. Amino acids: CASSRGQGDYGYTF.